This T cell receptor beta chain comes out of a study of radiotherapy plus CTLA-4 blockade in lung cancer listed by TCRdb under 2018. About the full investigation: Among the enrolled patients, about 19% had an objective response, and less than 40% reached disease control.

To note about this clone: The antigen it binds to is not known. No much larger clone is present one base from it, and per-base qualities are unavailable.

Library prep was done by the immunoSEQ multiplex PCR assay. TCRdb took over this immuneACCESS table, retaining in-frame rearrangements with V and J assigned. Such tables are incomplete; in checked studies, under half of the missing clones stem from an unresolved V gene, and the remainder is unexplained. The sample contains around 70,000 clones, roughly three quarters of them found a single time. The top ten hold around a sixth of the sample. Focal radiation therapy combined with CTLA-4 blockade (ipilimumab) was tested in patients with chemo-refractory metastatic non-small-cell lung cancer. The CDR3, from cysteine to phenylalanine, totals 15 residues. Only the CDR3 portion is preserved as DNA: 45 bases, with reading frame beginning at the first base. Trimming removed 1 base from V and 5 bases from J, leaving 12 bases between the germline ends. The germline V gene provides CDR1 SGHTA and CDR2 FQGNSA.

What the authors observed across the whole study: After treatment with radiotherapy and ipilimumab, TCR clones that originated in tumors expanded in peripheral blood. The strongest predictors of response were reported to be early dynamic shifts in blood T cell clones along with a rise in serum interferon-beta following radiation.

This TCR came from a human donor with non-small cell lung cancer whose response to radiotherapy plus ipilimumab could not be evaluated. Some clones in this sample may be carry-over from other donors' samples. The material sequenced was peripheral blood, taken from a patient treated with radiotherapy plus ipilimumab. The sequence joins TRBV7-2 to TRBJ2-1; the D segment could be TRBD2, given 6 matching bases. The nucleotide sequence is TGTGCCAGCAGCTTAGGGGACTGGTGGAACAATGAGCAGTTCTTC. This encodes CASSLGDWWNNEQFF. When the CDR3 is completed using the reference TRBV7-2 and TRBJ2-1 genes on either side, the full variable domain is GAGVSQSPSNKVTEKGKDVELRCDPISGHTALYWYRQSLGQGLEFLIYFQGNSAPDKSGLPSDRFSAERTGGSVSTLTIQRTQQEDSAVYLCASSLGDWWNNEQFFGPGTRLTVL.